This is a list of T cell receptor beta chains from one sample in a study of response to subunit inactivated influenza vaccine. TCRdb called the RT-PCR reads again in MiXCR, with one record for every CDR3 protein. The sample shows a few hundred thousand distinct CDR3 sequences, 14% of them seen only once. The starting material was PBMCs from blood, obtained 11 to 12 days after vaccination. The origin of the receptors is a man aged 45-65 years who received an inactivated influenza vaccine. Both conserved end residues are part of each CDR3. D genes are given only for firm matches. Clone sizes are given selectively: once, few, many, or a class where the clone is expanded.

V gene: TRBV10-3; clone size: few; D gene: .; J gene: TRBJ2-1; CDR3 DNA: TGTGCCATCAGTGAGTACGGGACACAGTACAATGAGCAGTTCTTC; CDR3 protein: CAISEYGTQYNEQFF
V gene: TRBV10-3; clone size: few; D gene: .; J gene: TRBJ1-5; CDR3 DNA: TGTGCCATCAGTGATCCAGGGAGGGCAAATCAGCCCCAGCATTTT; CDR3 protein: CAISDPGRANQPQHF
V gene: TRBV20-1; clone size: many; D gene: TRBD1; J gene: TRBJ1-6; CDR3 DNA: TGCAGTGCTAGAGCTTCGACAGGGCGAAATTCACCCCTCCACTTT; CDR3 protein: CSARASTGRNSPLHF
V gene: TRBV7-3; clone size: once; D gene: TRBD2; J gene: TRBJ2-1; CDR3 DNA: TGTGCCAGCAGCTTAACGGGACTATCAAACAATGAGCAGTTCTTC; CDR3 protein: CASSLTGLSNNEQFF
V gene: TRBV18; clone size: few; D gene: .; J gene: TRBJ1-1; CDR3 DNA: TGTGCCAGCTCCCCCCCGGGGGGGGTGAACACTGAAGCTTTCTTT; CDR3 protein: CASSPPGGVNTEAFF
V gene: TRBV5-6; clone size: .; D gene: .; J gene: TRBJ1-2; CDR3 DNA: TGTGCCAGCAGGACAGACACTAACTATGGCTACACCTTC; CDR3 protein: CASRTDTNYGYTF
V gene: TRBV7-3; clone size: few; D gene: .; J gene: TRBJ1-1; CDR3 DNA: TGTGCCAGCAGCTTATCCCCCCTGGACCCAACCCCAGCTCTCTTT; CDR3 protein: CASSLSPLDPTPALF
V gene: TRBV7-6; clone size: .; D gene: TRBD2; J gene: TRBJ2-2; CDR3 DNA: TGTGCCAGCAGCCGGACTAGCGGGGGACCTAGCACCGGGGAGCTGTTTTTT; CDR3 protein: CASSRTSGGPSTGELFF
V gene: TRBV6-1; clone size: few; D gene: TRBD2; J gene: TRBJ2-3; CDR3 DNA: TGTGCCAGCCATGCTAGCGGGGGGACCTCAGCAGATACGCAGTATTTT; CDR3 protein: CASHASGGTSADTQYF
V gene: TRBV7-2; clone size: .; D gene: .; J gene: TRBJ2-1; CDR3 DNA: TGTGCCAGCAGCTTACCGACTAGAGTCAATGAGCAGTTCTTC; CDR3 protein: CASSLPTRVNEQFF
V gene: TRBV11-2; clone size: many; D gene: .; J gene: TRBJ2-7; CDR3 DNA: TGTGCCAGCAGCTTAGGGGGGCCGTGGGAGCAGTACTTC; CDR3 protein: CASSLGGPWEQYF
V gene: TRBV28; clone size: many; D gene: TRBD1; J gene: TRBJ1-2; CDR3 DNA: TGTGCCAGCATTCCGGGACAGGGGAACTATGGCTACACCTTC; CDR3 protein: CASIPGQGNYGYTF
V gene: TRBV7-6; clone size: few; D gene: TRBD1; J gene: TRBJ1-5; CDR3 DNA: TGTGCCAGCAGCCCCGGACAGGGTTCGTATCAGCCCCAGCATTTT; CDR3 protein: CASSPGQGSYQPQHF
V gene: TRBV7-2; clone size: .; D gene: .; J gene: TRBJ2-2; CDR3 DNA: TGTGCCAGCAGCTTAGACGCGGGGGCGGCGGAGACCGGGGAGCTGTTTTTT; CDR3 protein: CASSLDAGAAETGELFF
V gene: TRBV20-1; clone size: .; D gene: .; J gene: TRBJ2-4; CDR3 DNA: TGCAGTGCTAGCCTACCGGGCTCGAAAAACATTCAGTACTTC; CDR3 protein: CSASLPGSKNIQYF
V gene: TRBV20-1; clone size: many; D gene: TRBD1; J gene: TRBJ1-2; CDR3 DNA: TGCAGTGCTAGCCCGGGACAGGGGGTTACTGGCTACACCTTC; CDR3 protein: CSASPGQGVTGYTF
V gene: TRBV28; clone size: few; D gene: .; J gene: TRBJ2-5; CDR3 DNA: TGTGCCAGCAGTCCACCGGGGTACCAAGAGACCCAGTACTTC; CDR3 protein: CASSPPGYQETQYF
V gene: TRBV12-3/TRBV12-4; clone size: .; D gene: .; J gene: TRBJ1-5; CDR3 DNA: TGTGCCAGCAGTTTTCACGATATAGGACAGCGATATTATAGCAATCAGCCCCAGCATTTT; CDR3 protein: CASSFHDIGQRYYSNQPQHF
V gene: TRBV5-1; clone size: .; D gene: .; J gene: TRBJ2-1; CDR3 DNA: TGCGCCAGCAGCCAACTATGGGGTGAGCAGTTCTTC; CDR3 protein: CASSQLWGEQFF
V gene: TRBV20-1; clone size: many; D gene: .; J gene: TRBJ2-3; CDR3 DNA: TGCAGTGCTAGTAAGACCTCAGATACGCAGTATTTT; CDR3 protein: CSASKTSDTQYF